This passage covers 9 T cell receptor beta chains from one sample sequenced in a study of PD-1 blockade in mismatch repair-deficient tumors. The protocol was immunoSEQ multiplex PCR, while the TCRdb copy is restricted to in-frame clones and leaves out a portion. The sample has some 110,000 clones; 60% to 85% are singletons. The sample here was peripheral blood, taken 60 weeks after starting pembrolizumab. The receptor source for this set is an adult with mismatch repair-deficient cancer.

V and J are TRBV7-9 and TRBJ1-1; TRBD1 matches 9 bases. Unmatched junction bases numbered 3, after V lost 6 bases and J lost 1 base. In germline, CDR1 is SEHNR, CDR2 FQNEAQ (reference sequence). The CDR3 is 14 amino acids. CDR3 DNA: TGTGCCAGCAGAGAGGGACAGGGGAACACTGAAGCTTTCTTT. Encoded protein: CASREGQGNTEAFF.

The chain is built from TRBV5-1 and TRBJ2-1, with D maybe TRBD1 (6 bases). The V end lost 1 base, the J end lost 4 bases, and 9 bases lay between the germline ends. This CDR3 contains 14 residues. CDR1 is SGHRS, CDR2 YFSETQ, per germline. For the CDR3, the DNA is TGCGCCAGCAGCTTGAGGGACACTTACAATGAGCAGTTCTTC. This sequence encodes CASSLRDTYNEQFF.

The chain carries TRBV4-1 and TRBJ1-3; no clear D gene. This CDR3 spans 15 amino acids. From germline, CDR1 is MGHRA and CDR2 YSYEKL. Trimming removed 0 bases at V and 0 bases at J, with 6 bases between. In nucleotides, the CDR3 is TGCGCCAGCAGCCAAGATGTGGGCTCTGGAAACACCATATATTTT. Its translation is CASSQDVGSGNTIYF.

The CDR3 DNA sequence: TGTGCCAGCAGCCTGGTGACCTCTGGAAACACCATATATTTT. It codes for CASSLVTSGNTIYF. The rearrangement links TRBV7-6 to TRBJ1-3; D is undetermined. The V end lost 5 bases, the J end lost 0 bases, and 8 bases lay between the germline ends. Germline V gene sequence: CDR1 SGHVS, CDR2 FNYEAQ. The CDR3 has 14 residues.

CDR3 residues: CASSLERVAGGELFF. The CDR3 DNA is TGTGCCAGCAGCTTAGAGCGGGTAGCGGGCGGGGAGCTGTTTTTT. The V gene is TRBV7-2, the J gene TRBJ2-2; the match to TRBD2 covers 7 bases. Germline V lookup: CDR1 SGHTA, CDR2 FQGNSA. The CDR3 is made up of 15 amino acids. V shed 1 base and J 7 bases; nucleotides not matched to a gene: 6.

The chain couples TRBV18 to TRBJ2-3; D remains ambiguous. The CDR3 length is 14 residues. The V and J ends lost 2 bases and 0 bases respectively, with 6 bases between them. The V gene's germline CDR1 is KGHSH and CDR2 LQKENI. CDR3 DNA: TGTGCCAGCTCACCAACCCCAAGCACAGATACGCAGTATTTT. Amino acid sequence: CASSPTPSTDTQYF. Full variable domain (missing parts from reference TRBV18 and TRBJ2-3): NAGVMQNPRHLVRRRGQEARLRCSPMKGHSHVYWYRQLPEEGLKFMVYLQKENIIDESGMPKERFSAEFPKEGPSILRIQQVVRGDSAAYFCASSPTPSTDTQYFGPGTRLTVL.

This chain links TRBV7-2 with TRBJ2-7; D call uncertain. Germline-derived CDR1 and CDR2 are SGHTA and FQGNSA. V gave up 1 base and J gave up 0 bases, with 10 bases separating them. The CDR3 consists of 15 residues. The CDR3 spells CASSLDSASSYEQYF. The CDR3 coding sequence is TGTGCCAGCAGCTTAGATTCGGCTAGCTCCTACGAGCAGTACTTC.

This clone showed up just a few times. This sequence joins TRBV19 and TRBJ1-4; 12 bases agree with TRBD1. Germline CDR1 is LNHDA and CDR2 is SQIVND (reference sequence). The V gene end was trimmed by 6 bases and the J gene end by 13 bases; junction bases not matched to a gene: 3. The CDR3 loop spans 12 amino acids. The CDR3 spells CASRGTGGPLFF. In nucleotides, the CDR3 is TGTGCCAGTAGGGGGACAGGGGGCCCACTGTTTTTT. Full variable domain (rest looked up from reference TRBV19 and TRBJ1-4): DGGITQSPKYLFRKEGQNVTLSCEQNLNHDAMYWYRQDPGQGLRLIYYSQIVNDFQKGDIAEGYSVSREKKESFPLTVTSAQKNPTAFYLCASRGTGGPLFFGSGTQLSVL.

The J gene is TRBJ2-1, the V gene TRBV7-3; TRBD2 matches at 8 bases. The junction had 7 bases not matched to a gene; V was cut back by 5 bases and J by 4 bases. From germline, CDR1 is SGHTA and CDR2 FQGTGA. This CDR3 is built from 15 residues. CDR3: CASSPASGSYNEQFF. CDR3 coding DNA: TGTGCCAGCAGCCCAGCTAGCGGGTCTTACAATGAGCAGTTCTTC.